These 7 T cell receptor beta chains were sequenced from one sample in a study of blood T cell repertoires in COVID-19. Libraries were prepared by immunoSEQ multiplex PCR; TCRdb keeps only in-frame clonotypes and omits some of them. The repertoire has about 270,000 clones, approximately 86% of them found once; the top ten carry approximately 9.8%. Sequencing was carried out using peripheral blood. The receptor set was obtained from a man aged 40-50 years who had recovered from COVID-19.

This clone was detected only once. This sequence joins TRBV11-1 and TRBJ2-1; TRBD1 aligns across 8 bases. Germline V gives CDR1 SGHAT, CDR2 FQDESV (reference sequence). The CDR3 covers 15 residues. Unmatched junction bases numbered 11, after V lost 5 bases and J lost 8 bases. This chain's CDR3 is CASSPGAGGFYEQFF. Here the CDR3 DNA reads TGTGCCAGCAGCCCCGGGGCAGGGGGCTTCTATGAGCAGTTCTTC.

CDR3 amino acids: CSVQTGSYGYTF. The CDR3 DNA reads TGCAGCGTGCAAACAGGGAGCTATGGCTACACCTTC. The chain has TRBV29-1 and TRBJ1-2, with a weak D call TRBD1 (6 bases). The CDR3 has 12 residues. The germline gives CDR1 SQVTM, CDR2 ANQGSEA. Trimming pared 6 bases from V and 4 bases from J, leaving 12 bases between. Full variable domain (remainder filled in from reference TRBV29-1 and TRBJ1-2): SAVISQKPSRDICQRGTSLTIQCQVDSQVTMMFWYRQQPGQSLTLIATANQGSEATYESGFVIDKFPISRPNLTFSTLTVSNMSPEDSSIYLCSVQTGSYGYTFGSGTRLTVV.

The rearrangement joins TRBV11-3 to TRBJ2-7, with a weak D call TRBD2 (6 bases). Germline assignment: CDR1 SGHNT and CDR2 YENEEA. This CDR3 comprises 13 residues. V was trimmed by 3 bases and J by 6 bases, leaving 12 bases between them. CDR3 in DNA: TGTGCCAGCAGCTTTAATGAGCGGGCCGAGCAGTACTTC. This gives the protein CASSFNERAEQYF.

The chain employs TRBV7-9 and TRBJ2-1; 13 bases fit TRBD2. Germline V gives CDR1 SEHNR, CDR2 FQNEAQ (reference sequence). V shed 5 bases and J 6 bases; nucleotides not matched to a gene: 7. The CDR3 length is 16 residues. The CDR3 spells CASSAATSGGTNEQFF. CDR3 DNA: TGTGCCAGCAGCGCCGCGACTAGCGGGGGGACCAATGAGCAGTTCTTC.

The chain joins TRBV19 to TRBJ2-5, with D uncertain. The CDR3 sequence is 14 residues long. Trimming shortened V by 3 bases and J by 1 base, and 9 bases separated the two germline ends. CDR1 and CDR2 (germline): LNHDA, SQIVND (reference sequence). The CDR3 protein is CASSIGLSQETQYF. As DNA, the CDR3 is TGTGCCAGTAGTATTGGGCTGAGCCAAGAGACCCAGTACTTC.

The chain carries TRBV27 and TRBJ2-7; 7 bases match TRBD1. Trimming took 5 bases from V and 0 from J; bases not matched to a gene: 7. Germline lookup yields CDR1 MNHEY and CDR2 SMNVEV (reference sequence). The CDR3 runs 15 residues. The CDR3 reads CASSPPRDSSYEQYF. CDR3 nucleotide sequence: TGTGCCAGCAGTCCCCCCCGGGACAGCTCCTACGAGCAGTACTTC.

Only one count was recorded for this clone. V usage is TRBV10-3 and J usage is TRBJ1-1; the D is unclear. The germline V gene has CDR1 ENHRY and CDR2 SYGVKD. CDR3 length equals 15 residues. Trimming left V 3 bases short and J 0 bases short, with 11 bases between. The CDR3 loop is CAISEKRGMNTEAFF. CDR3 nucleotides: TGTGCCATCAGTGAAAAGAGAGGGATGAACACTGAAGCTTTCTTT.